The entry below describes one TCR beta chain. This CDR3 has 15 residues. CDR1 is SNHLY and CDR2 is FYNNEI in the germline V gene. Trimming shortened V by 8 bases and J by 6 bases, and 21 bases separated the two germline ends. The sample comes from a study of blood T cell repertoires in COVID-19. Source study methods: Amplified reference gene primers provided the basis for estimating nucleated cell counts. TCRdb's table, derived via immunoSEQ multiplex PCR, lists solely in-frame clones and lacks some. V and J calls and clone size are those listed in that table; D and trimming were worked out from the DNA. The sample includes approximately 150,000 clones, around 80% of them seen just once.

Material for sequencing was peripheral blood. The chain combines TRBV2 with TRBJ2-3, with D possibly matching TRBD1 (7 bases). This TCR was recovered from a woman in her forties or fifties in a cohort sampled during active or convalescent COVID-19. CDR3 residues: CASAGQPLTGDTQYF. The DNA of the CDR3 is TGTGCCAGCGCGGGACAGCCACTCACCGGGGATACGCAGTATTTT.